The clone carrying this TCR beta chain was counted a few times. This sample stems from a study of blood T cell repertoires in COVID-19. Study information: The origin of the acute and convalescent COVID-19 samples was the United States, Italy and Spain.

In the study's own analysis: Amplified reference gene primers provided the basis for estimating nucleated cell counts. Profiled with immunoSEQ multiplex PCR; TCRdb holds only in-frame clones, not every one. V and J calls and clone size come straight from that table; D and trimming were deduced from the DNA. The data contain over 150,000 clones, 80% to 90% of them seen just once; the ten biggest clones take up 13%. The TCR was taken from a human donor in a cohort sampled during active COVID-19. The sample was peripheral blood.

The CDR3 DNA is TGCGCCAGCAGCTTGGGAGGGTCGCTCCTCACAGATACGCAGTATTTT. Translated: CASSLGGSLLTDTQYF. The chain couples TRBV5-1 to TRBJ2-3; weak D call: TRBD2 (5 bases). This CDR3 comprises 16 residues. Trimming removed 0 bases at V and 2 bases at J, with 13 bases between. CDR1 is SGHRS, CDR2 YFSETQ, per germline.